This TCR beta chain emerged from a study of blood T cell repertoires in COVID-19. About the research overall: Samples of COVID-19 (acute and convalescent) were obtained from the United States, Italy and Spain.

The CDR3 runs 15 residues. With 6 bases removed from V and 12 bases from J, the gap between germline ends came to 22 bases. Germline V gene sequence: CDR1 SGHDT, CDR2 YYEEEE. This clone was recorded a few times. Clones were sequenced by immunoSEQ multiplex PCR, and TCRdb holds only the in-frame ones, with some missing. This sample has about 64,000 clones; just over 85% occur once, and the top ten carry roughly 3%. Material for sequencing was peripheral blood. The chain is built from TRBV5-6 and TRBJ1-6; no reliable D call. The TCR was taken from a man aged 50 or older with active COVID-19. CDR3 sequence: CASTLLSGGPQPLHF. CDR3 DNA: TGTGCCAGCACCCTTCTTTCTGGAGGGCCCCAACCCCTCCACTTT. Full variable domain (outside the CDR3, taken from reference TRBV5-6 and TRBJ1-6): DAGVTQSPTHLIKTRGQQVTLRCSPKSGHDTVSWYQQALGQGPQFIFQYYEEEERQRGNFPDRFSGHQFPNYSSELNVNALLLGDSALYLCASTLLSGGPQPLHFGNGTRLTVT.